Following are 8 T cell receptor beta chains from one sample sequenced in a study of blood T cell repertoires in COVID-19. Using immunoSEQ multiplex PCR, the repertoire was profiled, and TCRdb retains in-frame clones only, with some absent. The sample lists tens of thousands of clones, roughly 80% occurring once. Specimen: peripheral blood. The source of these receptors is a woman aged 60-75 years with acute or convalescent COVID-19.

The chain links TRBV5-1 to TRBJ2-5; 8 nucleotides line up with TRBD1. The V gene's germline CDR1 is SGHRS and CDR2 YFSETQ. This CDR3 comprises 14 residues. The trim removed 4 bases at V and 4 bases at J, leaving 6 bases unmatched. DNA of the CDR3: TGCGCCAGCAGCGTAGGACAGGGAGGAGAGACCCAGTACTTC. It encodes CASSVGQGGETQYF.

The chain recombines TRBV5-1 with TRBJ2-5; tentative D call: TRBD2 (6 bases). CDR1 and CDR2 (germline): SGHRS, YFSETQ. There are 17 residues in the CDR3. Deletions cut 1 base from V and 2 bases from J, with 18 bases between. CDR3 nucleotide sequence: TGCGCCAGCAGCTTGATGGGAGGTCCCAGCCGACAAGAGACCCAGTACTTC. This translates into CASSLMGGPSRQETQYF.

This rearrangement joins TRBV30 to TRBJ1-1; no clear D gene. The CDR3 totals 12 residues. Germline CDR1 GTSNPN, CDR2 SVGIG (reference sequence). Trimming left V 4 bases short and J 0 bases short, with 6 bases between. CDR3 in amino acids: CAWTPVNTEAFF. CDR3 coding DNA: TGTGCCTGGACACCGGTGAACACTGAAGCTTTCTTT.

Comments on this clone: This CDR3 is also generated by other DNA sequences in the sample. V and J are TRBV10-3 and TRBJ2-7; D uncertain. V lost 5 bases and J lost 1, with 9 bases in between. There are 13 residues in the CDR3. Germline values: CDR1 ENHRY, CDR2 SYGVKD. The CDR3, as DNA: TGTGCCATCAGTTTTGGCGGTTCCTACGAGCAGTACTTC. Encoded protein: CAISFGGSYEQYF.

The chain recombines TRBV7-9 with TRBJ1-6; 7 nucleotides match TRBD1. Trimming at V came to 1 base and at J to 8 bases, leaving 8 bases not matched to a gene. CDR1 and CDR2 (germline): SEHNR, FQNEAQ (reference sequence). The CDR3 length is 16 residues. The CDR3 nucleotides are TGTGCCAGCAGCTTAGACGACAGGGATCGGTATTCACCCCTCCACTTT. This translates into CASSLDDRDRYSPLHF. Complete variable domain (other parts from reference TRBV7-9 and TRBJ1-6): DTGVSQNPRHKITKRGQNVTFRCDPISEHNRLYWYRQTLGQGPEFLTYFQNEAQLEKSRLLSDRFSAERPKGSFSTLEIQRTEQGDSAMYLCASSLDDRDRYSPLHFGNGTRLTVT.

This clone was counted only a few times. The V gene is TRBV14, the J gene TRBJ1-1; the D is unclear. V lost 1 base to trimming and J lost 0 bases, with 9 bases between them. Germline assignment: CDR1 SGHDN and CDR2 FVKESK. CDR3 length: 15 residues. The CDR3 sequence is CASSQGRGMNTEAFF. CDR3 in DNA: TGTGCCAGCAGCCAAGGTCGGGGAATGAACACTGAAGCTTTCTTT.

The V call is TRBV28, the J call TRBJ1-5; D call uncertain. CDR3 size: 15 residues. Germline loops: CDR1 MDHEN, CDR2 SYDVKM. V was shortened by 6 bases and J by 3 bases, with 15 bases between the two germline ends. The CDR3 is CASRTRRRDNQPQHF. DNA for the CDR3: TGTGCCAGCAGAACCAGACGGAGAGACAATCAGCCCCAGCATTTT.

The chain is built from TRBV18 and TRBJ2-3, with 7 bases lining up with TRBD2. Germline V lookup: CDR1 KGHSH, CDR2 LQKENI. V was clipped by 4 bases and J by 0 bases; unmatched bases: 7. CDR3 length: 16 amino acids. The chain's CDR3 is CASSLRRTSSTDTQYF. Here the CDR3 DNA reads TGTGCCAGCTCACTAAGAAGGACTAGTAGCACAGATACGCAGTATTTT.